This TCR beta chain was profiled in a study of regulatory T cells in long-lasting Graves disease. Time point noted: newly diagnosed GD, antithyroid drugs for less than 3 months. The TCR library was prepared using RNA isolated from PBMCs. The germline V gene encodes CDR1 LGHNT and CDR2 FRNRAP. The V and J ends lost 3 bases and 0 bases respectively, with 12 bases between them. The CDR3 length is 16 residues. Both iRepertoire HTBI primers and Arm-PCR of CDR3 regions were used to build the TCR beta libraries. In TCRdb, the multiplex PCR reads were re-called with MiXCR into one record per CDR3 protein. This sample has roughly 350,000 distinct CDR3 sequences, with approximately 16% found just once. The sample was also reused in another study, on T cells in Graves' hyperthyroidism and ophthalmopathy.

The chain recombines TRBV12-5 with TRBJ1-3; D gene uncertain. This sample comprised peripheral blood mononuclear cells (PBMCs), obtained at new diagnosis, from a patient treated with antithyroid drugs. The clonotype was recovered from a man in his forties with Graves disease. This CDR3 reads CASGFAYSSSGNTIYF. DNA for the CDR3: TGTGCTAGTGGTTTCGCCTACAGCAGCTCTGGAAACACCATATATTTT.